Many counts were recorded for the clone carrying this TCR beta chain. Its antigen is still unknown. The CDR3 totals 15 residues. Looked up from germline, CDR1 is LGHDT and CDR2 is YNNKEL (reference sequence). Between the trimmed V and J ends, which lost 6 bases and 6 bases, there was a span of 20 bases. The sample comes from a study of T cells after yellow fever vaccination. Whole-study findings and limits: The study found a weaker secondary response that peaked faster, day 5 versus 15. The booster response re-showed most primary clones: around 95% CD4, 88% CD8. Only a minor proportion of clonotypes was detected across both CD4 and CD8 compartments.

Researchers made TCR cDNA using 5'RACE template switching, and this step added a universal primer site and UMIs. TCRdb recomputed calls from the 5' RACE reads with MiXCR, one row per CDR3 protein. The sample lists some 68,000 distinct CDR3 sequences, approximately 7% occurring once. This TCR derives from a man aged 18-30 years who received the YFV17D yellow fever vaccine. V usage is TRBV3-1 and J usage is TRBJ1-1; TRBD1 is a possible D gene (5 bases). Sequences were derived from CD8+ T cells sorted from PBMCs, sampled more than 40 days after the first yellow fever vaccination. The CDR3 sequence: CASSLTGVMGAEAFF. CDR3 in DNA: TGTGCCAGCAGTCTCACTGGGGTGATGGGGGCTGAAGCTTTCTTT.